The next 27 T cell receptor beta chains were all read from a single sample in a study of regulatory T cells in long-lasting Graves disease. According to the study, TCR beta libraries were built with iRepertoire HTBI primers and CDR3-region Arm-PCR. TCRdb re-called the multiplex PCR reads with MiXCR, one entry per CDR3 protein. The sample has about 540,000 distinct CDR3 sequences; roughly 14% are singletons. Time point in this sample: newly diagnosed GD, antithyroid drugs for less than 3 months. PBMCs were the source of the RNA used for TCR sequencing. The same sample was also used in a study of T cells in Graves' hyperthyroidism and ophthalmopathy.

The source material was peripheral blood mononuclear cells (PBMCs), sampled at new diagnosis, from a patient treated with antithyroid drugs. These receptors were taken from a man aged 25-45 years with Graves disease.

In this sample, this clonotype turned up many times. The V gene is TRBV5-6, the J gene TRBJ1-1; no clear D gene. The CDR3 has 11 amino acids. Germline V gives CDR1 SGHDT, CDR2 YYEEEE. V was cut by 3 bases and J by 8 bases, with 8 bases left in between. The CDR3, as DNA: TGTGCCAGCAGCTGTAAAAGGGAAGCTTTCTTT. It translates to CASSCKREAFF.

This clonotype was observed many times. The chain links TRBV20-1 to TRBJ2-4; the D gene is possibly TRBD1 (7 bases). The CDR3 is 13 amino acids. V was clipped by 6 bases and J by 4 bases, with 13 bases between them. Per the germline V gene, CDR1 is DFQATT and CDR2 is SNEGSKA (reference sequence). CDR3 coding DNA: TGCAGTGCCGCCAGGGGGGCTAAAAACATTCAGTACTTC. Translated: CSAARGAKNIQYF.

Ten or more counts support this clonotype. This sequence joins TRBV5-1 and TRBJ2-3, with D hard to call. Near its end, the DNA agrees better with TRBJ1-1, so the J call may be wrong. Germline V gene data show CDR1 as SGHRS and CDR2 as YFSETQ. This CDR3 region has 14 residues. The CDR3 here is CASSLSEGVPEAFF. The CDR3 DNA reads as TGCGCCAGCAGCTTGAGTGAAGGCGTCCCTGAAGCTTTCTTT.

This chain uses TRBV20-1 with TRBJ1-5, with 7 bases that match TRBD1. Germline V gene data show CDR1 as DFQATT and CDR2 as SNEGSKA (reference sequence). The CDR3 is 14 residues long. J was trimmed by 3 bases and V by 6 bases; bases with no gene match: 8. The CDR3 DNA follows: TGCAGTGCAACGACAGGGACCATCAATCAGCCCCAGCATTTT. Its protein product is CSATTGTINQPQHF.

V and J are TRBV7-6 and TRBJ1-4; 8 bases are shared with TRBD1. V was pared by 1 base and J by 3 bases, with 1 base of the junction left unmatched. CDR3 length equals 15 residues. In germline, CDR1 is SGHVS, CDR2 FNYEAQ. In DNA form, the CDR3 reads TGTGCCAGCAGCTTAGGACAGGGGCCTAATGAAAAACTGTTTTTT. It encodes CASSLGQGPNEKLFF.

This clonotype was counted at least ten times. This rearrangement joins TRBV2 to TRBJ2-3; 9 bases fit TRBD2. CDR1 and CDR2 (germline): SNHLY, FYNNEI. The CDR3 has 13 residues. After removal of 6 bases from V and 6 bases from J, the junction contained 4 bases not matched to a gene. The chain's CDR3 is CASSGTSSDTQYF. CDR3 DNA sequence: TGTGCCAGCAGCGGGACTAGCAGTGATACGCAGTATTTT.

The chain is built from TRBV5-4 and TRBJ2-5, with D perhaps TRBD2 (6 bases). Trimming shortened V by 2 bases and J by 4 bases, and 12 bases separated the two germline ends. Germline lookup yields CDR1 SGHNT and CDR2 YYREEE (reference sequence). This CDR3 has 14 amino acids. For the CDR3, the DNA is TGTGCCAGCAGCTTTTTCGGAGGGTTAGAGACCCAGTACTTC. The encoded protein is CASSFFGGLETQYF.

This clonotype was detected once. A much larger clone lies a single base off, so this may be a read error. The chain uses TRBV6-1 and TRBJ1-4; no reliable D call. The CDR3 totals 14 residues. The V end lost 8 bases, the J end lost 2 bases, and 12 bases lay between the germline ends. From germline, CDR1 is MNHNS and CDR2 SASEGT. CDR3 nucleotides: TGTGCCAGCGGGCGAGGACGGACTAATGAAAAACTGTTTTTT. The encoded protein is CASGRGRTNEKLFF.

The chain joins TRBV5-1 to TRBJ1-2; the D gene is possibly TRBD1 (6 bases). Deletions cut 0 bases from V and 1 base from J, with 13 bases between. The germline V gene has CDR1 SGHRS and CDR2 YFSETQ. The CDR3 runs to 16 residues. The CDR3 region is CASSLGGPALNYGYTF. DNA for the CDR3: TGCGCCAGCAGCTTGGGGGGGCCTGCCCTTAACTATGGCTACACCTTC.

This chain joins TRBV7-8 and TRBJ2-5, with TRBD1 identical over 9 bases. CDR1 is SGHVS and CDR2 is FQNEAQ in the germline V gene. This CDR3 contains 16 residues. V was clipped by 1 base and J by 5 bases; unmatched bases: 8. CDR3 nucleotides: TGTGCCAGCAGCTTAGAATTAACAGGGGGCGCGGAGACCCAGTACTTC. This codes for CASSLELTGGAETQYF.

Many counts were recorded for this clonotype. The chain combines TRBV12-3 or TRBV12-4 with TRBJ1-2, with TRBD1 as a possible D gene (5 bases). CDR3 length equals 11 residues. V was trimmed by 5 bases and J by 5 bases, leaving 6 bases between them. The CDR3, as DNA: TGTGCCAGCAGTCGACAGTATGGCTACACCTTC. It encodes CASSRQYGYTF.

This clonotype was seen many times. The chain couples TRBV20-1 to TRBJ2-3; D gene uncertain. With 6 bases removed from V and 0 bases from J, the gap between germline ends came to 31 bases. The CDR3 covers 20 residues. Germline CDR1 DFQATT, CDR2 SNEGSKA (reference sequence). Written as DNA, the CDR3 is TGCAGTGCCCTAATGATCGCCAATTGGGATGAGAGCACAAGCACAGATACGCAGTATTTT. Its protein is CSALMIANWDESTSTDTQYF.

This chain connects TRBV30 to TRBJ2-3; 7 nucleotides align to TRBD2. Trimming cost V 3 bases and J 6 bases; bases outside gene matches: 6. This CDR3 region has 13 residues. CDR1 and CDR2 (germline): GTSNPN, SVGIG (reference sequence). In nucleotides, the CDR3 is TGTGCCTGGAGCGGACTAGTGGGGGATACGCAGTATTTT. This codes for CAWSGLVGDTQYF.

This chain uses TRBV19 with TRBJ1-6; 9 bases are shared with TRBD1. The junction had 8 bases not matched to a gene; V was cut back by 8 bases and J by 9 bases. From germline, CDR1 is LNHDA and CDR2 SQIVND (reference sequence). This CDR3 is built from 14 residues. The CDR3 region has the DNA TGTGCCAGTCGCTCCGGGACAGGGAGTTCACCCCTCCACTTT. This translates into CASRSGTGSSPLHF.

This clonotype was detected only a few times. The V gene is TRBV20-1, the J gene TRBJ2-3; TRBD2 might be the D (5 bases). V was trimmed by 3 bases and J by 1 base, leaving 17 bases between them. The CDR3 contains 16 residues. Germline V gene data show CDR1 as DFQATT and CDR2 as SNEGSKA (reference sequence). The CDR3 region has the DNA TGCAGTGCTAGTGACACCATAGGGAGTGGCACAGATACGCAGTATTTT. Translated, it gives CSASDTIGSGTDTQYF.

The rearrangement joins TRBV24-1 to TRBJ2-1; tentatively, D is TRBD1 or TRBD2 (5 bases each). The CDR3 length is 12 residues. The V gene's germline CDR1 is KGHDR and CDR2 SFDVKD. The V end lost 3 bases, the J end lost 10 bases, and 9 bases lay between the germline ends. The CDR3 bases are TGTGCCACCAGTGATCCGGGGACGGAGCAGTTCTTC. Translated: CATSDPGTEQFF.

The chain couples TRBV3-1 to TRBJ2-5, with 9 bases identical to TRBD2. The CDR3 sequence is 14 residues long. CDR1 and CDR2 from the germline V gene are LGHDT and YNNKEL (reference sequence). V trimming: 2 bases; J trimming: 5 bases; junction bases outside the gene matches: 3. CDR3 amino acids: CASSQSAGGETQYF. The CDR3 DNA reads TGTGCCAGCAGCCAATCGGCGGGAGGGGAGACCCAGTACTTC.

In this sample, this clonotype turned up many times. This sequence joins TRBV9 and TRBJ2-7; 11 positions agree with TRBD2. This CDR3 contains 15 residues. V was clipped by 3 bases and J by 3 bases; unmatched bases: 5. CDR1 and CDR2 (germline): SGDLS, YYNGEE. CDR3: CASSAAGTSGYEQYF. The CDR3 nucleotides read TGTGCCAGCAGCGCGGCGGGGACTAGCGGCTACGAGCAGTACTTC.

The sample holds many counts of this clonotype. This rearrangement joins TRBV11-2 to TRBJ2-1; 12 nucleotides match TRBD2. The J segment lost 10 bases and the V segment lost 5 bases, leaving 18 bases of the junction unmatched. The CDR3 sequence is 18 residues long. The germline gives CDR1 SGHAT, CDR2 FQNNGV. CDR3 sequence (DNA): TGTGCCAGCAGCGCGGAACGACTAGCGGGAGAACGGTCAGGGGAGCAGTTCTTC. This codes for CASSAERLAGERSGEQFF.

V gene TRBV6-1 combines with J gene TRBJ2-1, with 8 bases fitting TRBD1. The germline CDR1 and CDR2 sequences are MNHNS and SASEGT. Trimming took 4 bases from V and 10 from J; bases not matched to a gene: 9. CDR3 size: 14 residues. This CDR3 is CASSGESDRGEQFF. In DNA, the CDR3 is TGTGCCAGCAGTGGGGAATCTGACAGGGGAGAGCAGTTCTTC.

The gene calls are TRBV11-2 and TRBJ1-3, with D possibly being TRBD1 (5 bases). CDR3 length: 16 residues. V was trimmed by 5 bases and J by 9 bases, leaving 23 bases between them. Per germline, CDR1 SGHAT and CDR2 FQNNGV. The CDR3 here is CASSPLGGAPEVTIYF. In nucleotides, the CDR3 is TGTGCCAGCAGCCCCCTCGGCGGGGCTCCCGAGGTCACCATATATTTT.

This chain joins TRBV27 and TRBJ2-1; TRBD1 agrees at 10 bases. Per the germline V gene, CDR1 is MNHEY and CDR2 is SMNVEV (reference sequence). V gave up 8 bases and J gave up 4 bases; unmatched junction bases: 5. The CDR3 has 14 amino acids. The CDR3, as DNA: TGTGCCAGCCGGACAGGGGGGTTTTACAATGAGCAGTTCTTC. It translates to CASRTGGFYNEQFF.

This clonotype came up many times. The V call is TRBV12-3 or TRBV12-4, the J call TRBJ2-2, with 8 bases aligning to TRBD1. The ends lost 6 bases at V and 8 bases at J; junction bases unmatched: 8. The CDR3 loop spans 14 amino acids. The CDR3 nucleotides read TGTGCCAGCAGCTCAGGGGGCGGATCGGGGGAGCTGTTTTTT. It is translated as CASSSGGGSGELFF.

This clonotype was counted at least ten times. This chain uses TRBV29-1 with TRBJ2-1; 10 nucleotides match TRBD2. There are 15 residues in the CDR3. J was trimmed by 7 bases and V by 2 bases; bases with no gene match: 8. Per germline, CDR1 SQVTM and CDR2 ANQGSEA. The CDR3 region has the DNA TGCAGCGTTGAAACCCGGAGCGGGAGGGGAAATGAGCAGTTCTTC. This gives the protein CSVETRSGRGNEQFF.

The rearrangement joins TRBV19 to TRBJ2-2, with 9 bases matching TRBD1. J lost 5 bases, V lost 6 bases, and 4 bases had no gene match. This CDR3 comprises 14 residues. Germline V lookup: CDR1 LNHDA, CDR2 SQIVND (reference sequence). CDR3 nucleotides: TGTGCCAGTAGACAGGGGGCGGGGACCGGGGAGCTGTTTTTT. This codes for CASRQGAGTGELFF.

A single count supports this clonotype. The chain uses TRBV5-6 and TRBJ2-3; D remains ambiguous. V lost 2 bases to trimming and J lost 6 bases, with 10 bases between them. This CDR3 is 13 amino acids long. The germline gives CDR1 SGHDT, CDR2 YYEEEE. The CDR3 loop reads CASSFPNPDTQYF. The DNA for the CDR3 is TGTGCCAGCAGCTTCCCAAATCCGGATACGCAGTATTTT.

This CDR3 reads CASSFGWGANTEAFF. CDR3 nucleotides: TGTGCCAGCAGTTTTGGGTGGGGGGCGAACACTGAAGCTTTCTTT. The chain uses TRBV5-5 and TRBJ1-1, with TRBD1 as a possible D gene (6 bases). The V end was cut by 5 bases, the J end by 1 base, with 15 bases between. This CDR3 contains 15 residues. Germline CDR1 SGHKS, CDR2 YYEKEE (reference sequence).